This T cell receptor beta chain was retrieved from a study of cytomegalovirus exposure and HLA in healthy donors (dated 2017 in TCRdb). Looking at the study overall: An earlier analysis of approximately 600 of the donors reported approximately 300 Gb of sequence data and roughly 100 million unique TCR beta sequences from some 180 million T cells. An earlier analysis of several hundred of the donors applied high-throughput TCR beta sequencing to assess whether each TCR beta V gene segment acted as functional or pseudogenic. Typing coverage differed by locus: A, B, C, DRB1 and DQB1 were typed in roughly 620-640 donors, DQA1 in about 500, DPA1 in approximately 600, and DPB1 in just under 480. Roughly five DR-DQ haplotypes were treated as single units for association and clustering because of strong linkage in the cohort. HLA typing included class I and class II loci at four-digit resolution. To predict cytomegalovirus infection status, the study brought together high-throughput TCR immunosequencing, statistical association of individual TCRs with disease status, and machine learning. The study was designed to test whether signatures of past pathogen exposure could be identified by cataloging public T cell receptors. Among 300 to 450 genotyped donors of the cohort, an average of approximately 240,000 unique TCR beta nucleotide sequences were sequenced per donor, about a sixth of them non-productive. Donor age, sex, ethnicity and CMV serostatus were compiled alongside the repertoire data. A later analysis re-analyzed previously published TCR beta repertoires from roughly 600 donors and added high-resolution HLA genotyping to study TCR occurrence patterns. All discovery cohort repertoires had been generated using a single sequencing platform. The genetic ancestry cluster associated with self-reported Caucasian donors included 80% to 90% of the roughly 400 genotyped donors. Using immunosequencing, the study profiled T cell repertoires from fewer than 850 subjects and related those repertoires to cytomegalovirus serostatus. A later genetic analysis took genome-wide SNP genotypes for about 65% of the 666 donors and used that subset as a discovery cohort. Roughly 300 gigabases of sequencing data and approximately 80 million unique TCR sequences were included in an early release covering roughly 700 HLA-typed donors. In the later analysis, no new phenotypic data were used to find candidate immune exposures; instead, reliance was placed on TCR beta sequences and their occurrence across donors. A separate validation cohort of roughly 120 different subjects was used in addition to the roughly 670-subject first cohort.

Unmatched junction bases come to 4, with V trimmed by 4 bases and J by 0 bases. The CDR3 has 14 amino acids, counting the end cysteine and phenylalanine. Only the CDR3 part of the read is kept: 42 bases, read in frame from the first base. The germline V gene gives CDR1 as SGHRS and CDR2 as YFSETQ. Broad study findings and their caveats: Some IMGT-functional V segments, including TRBV6-2 and TRBV6-3, could not be distinguished by the 87-base-pair reads and were therefore excluded. Cytomegalovirus status was reported to be diagnosed by the classifier with high specificity and sensitivity in both the original and validation cohorts. Linkage disequilibrium might explain the correlated functional status among segregating V segments, but an unknown experimental factor could not be ruled out. Roughly uniform sequencing depth across donors was assumed in presence/absence analyses, although this assumption may not hold. While some public TCRs were present in many individuals, most TCR sequences turned up only very rarely across donors. When HLA alleles, especially DR and DQ, strongly co-occurred, TCR associations were difficult to assign to individual alleles. A further reported finding was that TCR beta sequences accurately predicted the HLA-A and HLA-B alleles for most subjects in the first cohort. The study gave a list of 150 to 200 TCR beta chains associated with cytomegalovirus. A group of highly shared sequence variants was considered likely to be a technical artifact of the sequencing pipeline. The only immune exposure information available for the cohort was CMV serostatus. Broadly in line with IMGT annotations, most TCR beta V segments showed up in productive rearrangements about 90% or about 30% of the time in an earlier analysis of around 550 of the donors. According to a later analysis, most CMV-associated TCR beta chains appeared to be HLA-restricted, and the HLA associations seemed to be driven largely by CMV exposure. In vitro tests confirmed that a few of the cytomegalovirus-associated TCR beta chains recognize cytomegalovirus antigens. This cohort had only TCR beta chains sequenced, and the lack of alpha or paired-chain data limited which features could be detected. Over 15 rarely observed V segments, including chromosome 9 orphons, were excluded from the earlier analysis of 550 to 700 of the donors because counts were too low. Because some donors lacked HLA typing at each locus, the association tests relied only on the typed subset. In a later analysis, 16,951 TCR beta sequences were associated with specific HLA alleles at a false discovery rate of 0.05. In a later analysis, HLA-associated TCR beta chains were found to be more clonally expanded and to have lower generation probabilities than equally common non-associated chains. In a later analysis, the rate of TCR association differed among HLA loci, with DRB1 alleles having the most associated TCRs and HLA-C alleles having the fewest. In a later analysis, several top co-occurrence clusters were reported to appear linked to parvovirus B19, influenza, CMV and Epstein-Barr virus. The authors suggested that the approach could potentially be generalized to other disease states and immunological phenotypes. V-gene and J-gene trimming of TCR beta chains was associated with a missense DCLRE1C variant in a later genetic analysis, and the association was replicated in an independent cohort. In a later genetic analysis, fewer N-insertions in productive TCRs were reported among donors in an Asian-associated ancestry cluster than the roughly 700-donor mean.

Libraries were constructed by the immunoSEQ multiplex PCR assay. A mixture of 60 forward primers for TCR Vbeta segments and 13 reverse primers for TCR Jbeta segments was used in the multiplex PCR. Amplification of the CDR3 region of rearranged TCR beta genes was performed with a multiplex PCR assay on genomic DNA. The Illumina HiSeq System was used to sequence the amplified TCR beta libraries as 87-base-pair reads. Regarding the original processing steps: A later analysis counted about 80 million unique TCR beta chains across the approximately 700 repertoires, and 10 million to 12 million of these chains were shared by at least two donors. Raw reads were error-corrected and collapsed into unique sequences with a nearest-neighbor algorithm that merged closely related sequences to remove PCR and sequencing errors. To assign V, D and J gene segments, CDR3 sequences were aligned to IMGT reference sequences. For a sequence to be retained, a match of at least six nucleotides was required to both a V gene segment and a J gene segment. A rearrangement was called productive if the CDR3 had no stop codons and remained in frame with V and J, and every other rearrangement was called non-productive. Following IMGT convention, CDR3 was defined as the stretch from the second conserved V-encoded cysteine up to the conserved J-encoded phenylalanine. The earlier analysis of 500 to 650 of the donors excluded any sequence lacking an unambiguous match to a single V gene segment. In an earlier analysis of a few hundred of the donors, V segments were called functional above 56.7% productive rearrangements and were called segregating when the between-donor standard deviation exceeded 5%. To diagnose cytomegalovirus status from the catalog of TCR beta chain sequences, a statistical classification framework was built. In a later analysis, V and J genes were assigned by comparing TCR nucleotide sequences against IMGT/GENE-DB human TR gene sequences. The TCRdist pipeline was used in a later analysis to assign CDR3 sequences and most-parsimonious VDJ recombination scenarios. In a later analysis, every TCR beta chain was defined by the combination of its CDR3 amino acid sequence and its V-gene family, and reads without a unique V-gene family were dropped. As a way to deal with suspected cross-contamination and a sequencing artifact, a later analysis dropped 450 to 600 nucleotide sequences that were highly shared and had low generation probability. In a later analysis, a clonal expansion index for each public chain was calculated from normalized within-repertoire ranks of inferred template counts. In a later analysis, generation probabilities were computed using a VDJ recombination model fitted to out-of-frame rearrangements, and the results were checked against IGoR. Hypergeometric tests were used in a later analysis to score TCR-TCR, TCR-HLA and TCR-CMV co-occurrence, with a repertoire-size bias correction applied to the TCR pairs. In a later analysis, false discovery rates were estimated by permuting HLA or CMV assignments 20 times. In a later analysis, co-occurring TCRs were grouped using DBSCAN, and TCRdist sequence similarity was added for clustering within HLA-allele-positive subsets. Co-occurrence clustering excluded repertoires with fewer than 30,000 or more than 120,000 public chains, plus five with anomalous nucleotide sharing. TCRdb retrieved this table from immuneACCESS and kept in-frame rearrangements only. Not all clones are present; in checked studies, unresolved V genes account for under half, and no reason is known for the remainder. V and J calls and clone size are copied from that table; D and trimming were computed from the DNA. Across this sample there are some 120,000 clones, with about 10% seen only once. About 3% of the sample is held by the ten biggest clonotypes.

The cohort consisted of hundreds of healthy bone marrow donors. All cohort members were sampled while nominally healthy, although unrecorded immune exposures were likely present. The donor was CMV seronegative and was included in the group of 352 seronegative cohort members. A peripheral blood sample was provided by each donor, and peripheral blood mononuclear cells were used for TCR beta sequencing. Genomic DNA extraction from the blood cell samples was performed with the Qiagen DNeasy Blood Extraction Kit. A remark on this clone: This clone's antigen is unknown. No clone much larger than this one lies a single base away; base qualities are absent.

Sequencing used PBMCs. Rearrangement joined TRBV5-1 to TRBJ2-7, with 7 junctional bases fitting TRBD2. The TCR was taken from a man aged 25-40 years in good health and CMV-seronegative. The DNA is TGCGCCAGCAGCCCCGGGACTACCTCCTACGAGCAGTACTTC. This codes for CASSPGTTSYEQYF.